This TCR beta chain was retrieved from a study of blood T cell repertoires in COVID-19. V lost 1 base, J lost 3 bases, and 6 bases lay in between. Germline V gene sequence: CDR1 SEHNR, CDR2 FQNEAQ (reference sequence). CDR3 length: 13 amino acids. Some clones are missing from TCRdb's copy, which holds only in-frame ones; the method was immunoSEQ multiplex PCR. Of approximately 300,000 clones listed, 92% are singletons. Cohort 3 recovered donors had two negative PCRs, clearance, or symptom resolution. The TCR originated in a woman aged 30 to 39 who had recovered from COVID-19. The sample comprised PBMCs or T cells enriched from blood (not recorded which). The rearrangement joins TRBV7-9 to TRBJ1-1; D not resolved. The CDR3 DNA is TGTGCCAGCAGCTTAGGGGCGTACACTGAAGCTTTCTTT. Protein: CASSLGAYTEAFF.